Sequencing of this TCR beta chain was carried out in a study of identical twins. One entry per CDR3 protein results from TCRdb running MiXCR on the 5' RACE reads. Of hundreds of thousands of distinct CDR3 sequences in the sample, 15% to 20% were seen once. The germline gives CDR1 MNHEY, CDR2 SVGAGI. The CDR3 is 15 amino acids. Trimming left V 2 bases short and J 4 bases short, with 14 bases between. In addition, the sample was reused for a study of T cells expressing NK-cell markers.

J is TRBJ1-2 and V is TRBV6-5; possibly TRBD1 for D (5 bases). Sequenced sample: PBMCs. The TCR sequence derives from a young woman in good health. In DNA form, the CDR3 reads TGTGCCAGCAGTTACGTGGGGGACGGAGTCTATGGCTACACCTTC. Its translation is CASSYVGDGVYGYTF.